The entry below gives a single TCR beta chain sequence along with its context. Its matching antigen is unknown. Hyperthyroidism in the patients, aged 18 to 65, was newly diagnosed and under 2 months in duration. This entry belongs to a study of T cells in Graves' hyperthyroidism and ophthalmopathy. Study-level findings and limits: Ophthalmopathy, as predicted by the model, came a median roughly 6.3 months after the prediction.

TCR beta CDR3 sequences were amplified from RNA transcripts. The HTBI primer set was used in a first-round RT-PCR of the TCR CDR3. TCRdb re-called the multiplex PCR reads through MiXCR, storing one row per CDR3 protein. The sample shows about 50,000 distinct CDR3 sequences, about 52% of them seen only once. This receptor was taken from a woman aged 50 to 60 with Graves' hyperthyroidism. Sequenced sample: peripheral blood or thyroid tissue (not recorded which).

This CDR3 reads CASSQRFRRDSGQHGNQPQHF. The DNA for the CDR3 is TGCGCCAGCAGCCAACGTTTCCGGCGGGACAGCGGGCAGCATGGCAATCAGCCCCAGCATTTT. This chain links TRBV4-1 with TRBJ1-5, with 7 bases identical to TRBD1. CDR1 is MGHRA and CDR2 is YSYEKL in the germline V gene. After removal of 2 bases from V and 2 bases from J, the junction contained 21 bases not matched to a gene. The CDR3 is made up of 21 amino acids.